This T cell receptor beta chain is from a study of T cells in tuberculosis. The germline V gene encodes CDR1 SGHAT and CDR2 FQNNGV. This CDR3 contains 16 residues. Trimming cost V 6 bases and J 0 bases, with 17 bases left between them. The protocol was immunoSEQ multiplex PCR, while the TCRdb copy is restricted to in-frame clones and leaves out a portion. The data contain roughly 44,000 clones, about 95% of them singletons. This clonotype was sampled from a donor between 5 and 29 years old with latent tuberculosis or without tuberculosis infection. The chain combines TRBV11-2 with TRBJ1-2; possibly TRBD1 for D (6 bases). Sequenced material: PBMCs. The CDR3 DNA is TGTGCCAGCAGACGCCGAGGGGGGGAGACTAACTATGGCTACACCTTC. Translated: CASRRRGGETNYGYTF.